These 9 T cell receptor beta chains share one sample of origin, sequenced in a study of beta chain features in type 1 diabetes listed by TCRdb under 2018. Their target antigens are unknown. Library preparation used the immunoSEQ multiplex PCR assay. The entire isolated RNA was reverse transcribed using the High Capacity cDNA Reverse Transcription Kit, and thus expressed TCRB transcripts were sequenced. TCRdb's version of the immuneACCESS table is confined to in-frame rearrangements and falls short of the full clone set. An unresolved V gene accounts for under half of the shortfall where checked; the remainder is of unknown origin. This sample lists a few hundred thousand clones; roughly an eighth were detected once. Of the sample, under 0.02% falls within the top ten clones. Broader findings and caveats from the paper: In all four CD4+ subsets, TCRB CDR3 length was moderately but significantly shorter in type 1 diabetes patients.

The source material was naive CD4+ T cells from blood. The cell subset or site label, as the study defines it: true naive CD4+ T cells. The receptor source for this set is a man aged 30-40 years with type 1 diabetes.

This clone was detected only a few times. The V call is TRBV19, the J call TRBJ2-2; TRBD2 might be the D (6 bases). The CDR3 is 15 residues long. Trimming removed 3 bases from V and 4 bases from J, with 12 bases in between. CDR1 is LNHDA and CDR2 is SQIVND in the germline V gene (reference sequence). The CDR3 DNA follows: TGTGCCAGTAGTATCTCGGTAGCGGTCACCGGGGAGCTGTTTTTT. It encodes CASSISVAVTGELFF.

The chain couples TRBV6-4 to TRBJ2-3; TRBD2 might be the D (6 bases). CDR3 length: 13 residues. The germline V gene encodes CDR1 MRHNA and CDR2 SNTAGT. V dropped 6 bases and J dropped 2 bases, with 9 bases sitting between them. The chain's CDR3 is CASRRTNTDTQYF. In DNA form, the CDR3 reads TGTGCCAGCAGGAGGACTAACACAGATACGCAGTATTTT.

The chain is built from TRBV15 and TRBJ1-1; perhaps TRBD1 as D (5 bases). Germline V lookup: CDR1 LNHNV, CDR2 YYDKDF (reference sequence). V dropped 3 bases and J dropped 5 bases, with 16 bases sitting between them. The length of the CDR3 is 15 residues. The CDR3 coding sequence is TGTGCCACCAGCAGCGACAGAACAGGACGAACTGAAGCTTTCTTT. It is translated as CATSSDRTGRTEAFF.

There are a few counts of this clone. The chain has TRBV2 and TRBJ2-5; D remains ambiguous. CDR1 and CDR2 (germline): SNHLY, FYNNEI. CDR3 size: 14 residues. V lost 2 bases, J lost 5 bases, and 12 bases lay in between. CDR3 coding DNA: TGTGCCAGCAGTGAAAGTTCTAGAGAGGAGACCCAGTACTTC. It codes for CASSESSREETQYF.

This clone was found a few times. The sample carries other DNA sequences with the same CDR3. In DNA, the CDR3 is TGTGCCAGCAGCGCCTCCACAGATACGCAGTATTTT. This translates into CASSASTDTQYF. This chain links TRBV9 with TRBJ2-3; D gene uncertain. CDR1 SGDLS and CDR2 YYNGEE come from the germline V gene. V lost 3 bases, J lost 2 bases, and 4 bases lay in between. The CDR3 consists of 12 residues.

This clone was found a few times. The rearrangement uses TRBV5-1 and TRBJ2-6; D is unresolved. CDR3 size: 17 residues. V shed 0 bases and J shed 0 bases, with 10 bases lying between them. Germline V gene lookup returns CDR1 SGHRS and CDR2 YFSETQ. CDR3 protein: CASSLVQIISGANVLTF. CDR3 nucleotides: TGCGCCAGCAGCTTGGTCCAGATTATCTCTGGGGCCAACGTCCTGACTTTC.

The chain carries TRBV28 and TRBJ2-1; 10 nucleotides align to TRBD2. From germline, CDR1 is MDHEN and CDR2 SYDVKM. The CDR3 loop spans 16 amino acids. J was trimmed by 5 bases and V by 3 bases; bases with no gene match: 7. CDR3 region: CASSFSGRARNNEQFF. DNA for the CDR3: TGTGCCAGCAGTTTCAGCGGGAGGGCCCGAAACAATGAGCAGTTCTTC.

V usage is TRBV4-2 and J usage is TRBJ2-3; no reliable D call. Deletions cut 0 bases from V and 0 bases from J, with 10 bases between. The V gene's germline CDR1 is LGHNA and CDR2 YNFKEQ. The CDR3 contains 16 residues. The CDR3 DNA follows: TGTGCCAGCAGCCAAGAGTCAAGCGCAAGCACAGATACGCAGTATTTT. Residues: CASSQESSASTDTQYF.

This clone was detected a few times. The genes are TRBV5-1 and TRBJ2-1; D call uncertain. The germline CDR1 and CDR2 sequences are SGHRS and YFSETQ. The CDR3 totals 15 residues. V was trimmed by 0 bases and J by 0 bases, leaving 7 bases between them. CDR3 residues: CASSLVGLSYNEQFF. In DNA, the CDR3 is TGCGCCAGCAGCTTGGTCGGTCTCTCCTACAATGAGCAGTTCTTC. The full variable domain, in which reference TRBV5-1 and TRBJ2-1 provide the parts outside the CDR3, is KAGVTQTPRYLIKTRGQQVTLSCSPISGHRSVSWYQQTPGQGLQFLFEYFSETQRNKGNFPGRFSGRQFSNSRSEMNVSTLELGDSALYLCASSLVGLSYNEQFFGPGTRLTVL.